This T cell receptor beta chain was recorded in a study of shared T cell receptors in the human thymus. The V gene lost 0 bases and the J gene lost 6 bases, with 15 bases spanning the gap. Germline lookup yields CDR1 SGDLS and CDR2 YYNGEE. The CDR3 contains 15 residues. The repertoire was sequenced with immunoSEQ multiplex PCR; TCRdb's copy has only in-frame clones and lacks some. Among approximately 490,000 clones, more than 75% were seen once, and the ten largest hold around 0.012%. This sample was shared with a second study, whose subject was human thymus T cells. That investigation notes: It was from resections taken during corrective heart surgery that the thymus tissue came. Apparent skewing of V and J gene usage characterized both thymic and blood repertoires. Highly overlapping thymic repertoires among unrelated individuals were reported in related research.

The origin of this receptor is a boy younger than two with a congenital heart defect. Sequencing was done on a sample of thymocytes. The genes are TRBV9 and TRBJ1-1, with D unclear. CDR3 protein: CASSVDGLPGAEAFF. As DNA, the CDR3 is TGTGCCAGCAGCGTAGACGGCCTCCCGGGAGCTGAAGCTTTCTTT.